This entry lists 27 T cell receptor beta chains sequenced from one sample in a study of lymphopenia after photon versus proton radiotherapy. Repertoires were generated with immunoSEQ multiplex PCR, while TCRdb's copy carries only in-frame clones and drops some. The sample contains about 42,000 clones, about 85% of which appear only once. The sample here was peripheral blood, taken from a patient treated with proton-based radiotherapy. Receptors originate from a woman aged 70-85 years with pancreatic cancer.

The count of this clone is one. The chain is built from TRBV28 and TRBJ2-1; D gene uncertain. The CDR3 loop spans 12 amino acids. CDR1 and CDR2 (germline): MDHEN, SYDVKM. V lost 7 bases and J 6 bases, leaving 10 bases between the germline ends. The CDR3 reads CASNLLSNEQFF. CDR3 coding DNA: TGTGCCAGCAATCTGCTTTCCAATGAGCAGTTCTTC.

The chain carries TRBV5-6 and TRBJ2-1; a weak D match, TRBD2 (6 bases). The CDR3 sequence is 14 residues long. The V gene's germline CDR1 is SGHDT and CDR2 YYEEEE. Trimming left V 3 bases short and J 0 bases short, with 7 bases between. Here the CDR3 DNA reads TGTGCCAGCAGCTCCGGGAGCTCCTACAATGAGCAGTTCTTC. It codes for CASSSGSSYNEQFF.

The chain joins TRBV4-2 to TRBJ2-2; D not resolved. Germline V lookup: CDR1 LGHNA, CDR2 YNFKEQ. The CDR3 sequence is 16 residues long. V was trimmed by 0 bases and J by 2 bases, leaving 10 bases between them. The DNA for the CDR3 is TGTGCCAGCAGCCAAGAACTCGGTACTAACACCGGGGAGCTGTTTTTT. Residues: CASSQELGTNTGELFF.

The gene calls are TRBV5-1 and TRBJ2-1; TRBD1 matches at 9 bases. The CDR3 totals 15 residues. Germline V gene lookup returns CDR1 SGHRS and CDR2 YFSETQ. After removal of 4 bases from V and 10 bases from J, the junction contained 12 bases not matched to a gene. DNA for the CDR3: TGCGCCAGCAGCGGGTACAGGGGGCAAGGGGCGGAGCAGTTCTTC. The encoded protein is CASSGYRGQGAEQFF.

The chain joins TRBV30 to TRBJ1-5, with TRBD1 as a possible D gene (6 bases). The V end was cut by 3 bases, the J end by 4 bases, with 13 bases between. There are 14 residues in the CDR3. CDR1 is GTSNPN and CDR2 is SVGIG in the germline V gene (reference sequence). CDR3 nucleotide sequence: TGTGCCTGGAGCGTCGACAGGAATAATCAGCCCCAGCATTTT. As protein: CAWSVDRNNQPQHF.

This clone has a single count. Mismatch with germline at one junction end may stem from a read error. The V and J genes are TRBV7-7 and TRBJ2-1; perhaps TRBD2 as D (5 bases). CDR3 length: 13 residues. Germline lookup yields CDR1 SSHAT and CDR2 FNYEAQ (reference sequence). CDR3 sequence: CASSLGSPNEQFF. The CDR3 DNA sequence: TGTGCTAGCAGCTTGGGGAGCCCCAATGAGCAGTTCTTC.

The rearrangement joins TRBV19 to TRBJ2-5; D may be TRBD2 (6 bases). The DNA end is more similar to TRBJ2-7, so the J call may be wrong. CDR3 size: 12 residues. CDR1 and CDR2 from the germline V gene are LNHDA and SQIVND (reference sequence). The CDR3 region has the DNA TGTGCCAGTCAGGGACTTCACTACGAGCAGTACTTC. The encoded protein is CASQGLHYEQYF.

The chain is built from TRBV4-2 and TRBJ2-1, with D tentatively TRBD1 (6 bases). Germline-derived CDR1 and CDR2 are LGHNA and YNFKEQ. V lost 6 bases and J 5 bases, leaving 14 bases between the germline ends. The CDR3 has 14 residues. The CDR3, as DNA: TGTGCCAGCAGACACAGGGAACCCGACAATGAGCAGTTCTTC. This translates into CASRHREPDNEQFF.

The chain combines TRBV19 with TRBJ2-2, with TRBD2 matching 13 bases. V lost 4 bases to trimming and J lost 4 bases; unmatched junction nucleotides: 9. The CDR3 extends over 18 amino acids. CDR1 LNHDA and CDR2 SQIVND come from the germline V gene (reference sequence). The CDR3 sequence is CASSTWRTSGSFTGELFF. The CDR3, as DNA: TGTGCCAGTAGTACCTGGCGGACTAGCGGGAGTTTCACCGGGGAGCTGTTTTTT.

The chain employs TRBV19 and TRBJ2-1; TRBD2 agrees at 15 bases. CDR1 and CDR2 from the germline V gene are LNHDA and SQIVND (reference sequence). The junction had 12 bases not matched to a gene; V was cut back by 5 bases and J by 4 bases. CDR3 length: 19 residues. The CDR3 loop is CASSAAMGLAGGLYNEQFF. In nucleotides, the CDR3 is TGTGCCAGTAGTGCCGCAATGGGACTAGCGGGGGGTTTATACAATGAGCAGTTCTTC.

This chain links TRBV9 with TRBJ2-3, with TRBD2 matching 8 bases. CDR3 length: 15 residues. Germline CDR1 reads SGDLS; CDR2 reads YYNGEE. J was trimmed by 5 bases and V by 7 bases; bases with no gene match: 12. CDR3 region: CASSAPAGVGDTQYF. The CDR3 DNA is TGTGCCAGCTCCGCACCAGCGGGAGTTGGAGATACGCAGTATTTT.

The V call is TRBV7-2, the J call TRBJ1-4; D unclear. This CDR3 contains 15 residues. Trimming stripped 1 base from V and 7 bases from J, with 13 bases between. CDR1 and CDR2 (germline): SGHTA, FQGNSA. The CDR3 nucleotides read TGTGCCAGCAGCTTAGTCGAAGGATCGACTGAAAAACTGTTTTTT. Its protein is CASSLVEGSTEKLFF.

With regard to this clone: Other DNA variants within this sample encode the same CDR3. V and J are TRBV6-4 and TRBJ2-2; perhaps TRBD1 as D (6 bases). The CDR3 spans 12 residues. Germline CDR1 is MRHNA and CDR2 is SNTAGT. V was trimmed by 5 bases and J by 5 bases, leaving 6 bases between them. The CDR3 is CASSRGTGELFF. The CDR3 DNA sequence: TGTGCCAGCAGTAGGGGGACCGGGGAGCTGTTTTTT.

The chain links TRBV19 to TRBJ2-3; 9 bases agree with TRBD2. Germline-derived CDR1 and CDR2 are LNHDA and SQIVND (reference sequence). CDR3 length: 14 residues. The V gene end was trimmed by 5 bases and the J gene end by 1 base; junction bases not matched to a gene: 1. CDR3 in DNA: TGTGCCAGTAGTGCTAGCGGGGGCACAGATACGCAGTATTTT. This translates into CASSASGGTDTQYF.

This sequence joins TRBV19 and TRBJ2-2, with a possible D match to TRBD2 (6 bases). Germline CDR1 reads LNHDA; CDR2 reads SQIVND (reference sequence). V lost 4 bases and J lost 2, with 8 bases in between. This CDR3 comprises 14 residues. The CDR3 sequence: CASSTGSNTGELFF. DNA of the CDR3: TGTGCCAGTAGTACCGGGAGCAACACCGGGGAGCTGTTTTTT.

In its sample, this clone ranks as medium-sized. V is TRBV4-3 and J is TRBJ2-7; 7 bases fit TRBD1. CDR3 length: 15 residues. Germline loops: CDR1 LGHNA, CDR2 YSLEER. Unmatched junction bases numbered 7, after V lost 2 bases and J lost 3 bases. The CDR3: CASSQMTGWDYEQYF. CDR3 sequence (DNA): TGCGCCAGCAGCCAAATGACAGGGTGGGACTACGAGCAGTACTTC.

The CDR3 spells CASSGRGLAGYEQYF. The CDR3, as DNA: TGTGCCAGCAGTGGGCGGGGGCTCGCAGGCTACGAGCAGTACTTC. This chain uses TRBV2 with TRBJ2-5; possibly TRBD2 for D (7 bases). The assigned J gene may be wrong: the sequence end matches TRBJ2-7 better. The germline CDR1 and CDR2 sequences are SNHLY and FYNNEI. CDR3 length: 15 amino acids.

The chain recombines TRBV19 with TRBJ1-2, with D possibly TRBD1 on 5 matching bases. Germline assignment: CDR1 LNHDA and CDR2 SQIVND (reference sequence). With 3 bases removed from V and 5 bases from J, the gap between germline ends came to 25 bases. The CDR3 loop spans 18 amino acids. In nucleotides, the CDR3 is TGTGCCAGTAGTATCCATCGGGGGGTCACTATATTTTTTTATGGCTACACCTTC. Amino acid sequence: CASSIHRGVTIFFYGYTF.

J is TRBJ2-7 and V is TRBV12-1; TRBD1 is the table's D call and was not checked against the DNA. TRBV12-1 is designated a pseudogene. CDR3 length: 14 residues. The DNA for the CDR3 is TGTGCCAGCAGCCACAGGGTTAGGGGCTACGAGCAGTACTTC. Encoded protein: CASSHRVRGYEQYF.

The chain is built from TRBV7-9 and TRBJ2-1; TRBD2 aligns across 10 bases. This CDR3 comprises 15 residues. From germline, CDR1 is SEHNR and CDR2 FQNEAQ (reference sequence). J gave up 4 bases and V 6 bases, and 6 bases lay outside the gene matches. CDR3 residues: CASRVGTSAYNEQFF. In nucleotides, the CDR3 is TGTGCCAGCAGAGTAGGGACTAGCGCTTACAATGAGCAGTTCTTC.

This chain uses TRBV28 with TRBJ2-2, with 9 bases identical to TRBD1. Germline V lookup: CDR1 MDHEN, CDR2 SYDVKM. The CDR3 is made up of 16 amino acids. CDR3 sequence: CATNRDRVLSAGELFF. In DNA, the CDR3 is TGTGCAACGAACCGGGACAGGGTATTGTCCGCCGGGGAGCTGTTTTTT.

The chain is built from TRBV6-1 and TRBJ2-3; D unclear. Per the germline V gene, CDR1 is MNHNS and CDR2 is SASEGT. V lost 3 bases and J lost 2, with 12 bases in between. The CDR3 length is 15 residues. CDR3 loop: CASSETRLYTDTQYF. In DNA form, the CDR3 reads TGTGCCAGCAGTGAGACCCGACTGTACACAGATACGCAGTATTTT.

V usage is TRBV9 and J usage is TRBJ1-4; D is unresolved. V lost 4 bases to trimming and J lost 0 bases, with 10 bases between them. CDR1 and CDR2 (germline): SGDLS, YYNGEE. The CDR3 extends over 15 amino acids. The CDR3 DNA is TGTGCCAGCAGCCCTGGAGGCACAACTAATGAAAAACTGTTTTTT. Translation: CASSPGGTTNEKLFF.

This clone has a single count. This chain connects TRBV4-2 to TRBJ2-7, with 7 bases fitting TRBD1. Trimming at V came to 0 bases and at J to 7 bases, leaving 12 bases not matched to a gene. The CDR3 consists of 16 residues. CDR1 and CDR2 (germline): LGHNA, YNFKEQ. The CDR3 is CASSQDLGTDAAEQYF. The CDR3 nucleotides are TGTGCCAGCAGCCAAGATTTGGGGACAGATGCCGCAGAGCAGTACTTC.

This clone was picked up a small number of times. The genes are TRBV9 and TRBJ1-3; D remains ambiguous. Trimming took off 4 bases at V and 2 bases at J, with 13 bases between the two ends. The CDR3 spans 15 residues. Per germline, CDR1 SGDLS and CDR2 YYNGEE. In DNA form, the CDR3 reads TGTGCCAGCAGCCCGAGTTGGGATGCTGGAAACACCATATATTTT. Protein: CASSPSWDAGNTIYF.

The rearrangement joins TRBV27 to TRBJ1-5; tentatively, D is TRBD1 (6 bases). The CDR3 covers 15 residues. Germline CDR1 is MNHEY and CDR2 is SMNVEV (reference sequence). Trimming cost V 7 bases and J 3 bases, with 16 bases left between them. Written as DNA, the CDR3 is TGTGCCAGCAAAGTAGGGCAGGGGCCCAATCAGCCCCAGCATTTT. Protein: CASKVGQGPNQPQHF.

This rearrangement joins TRBV27 to TRBJ2-7, with D possibly TRBD1 on 5 matching bases. This CDR3 spans 13 amino acids. V gave up 5 bases and J gave up 1 base, with 9 bases separating them. Germline V gene sequence: CDR1 MNHEY, CDR2 SMNVEV (reference sequence). The CDR3 DNA reads as TGTGCCAGCAGTCATCAGGGATCCTACGAGCAGTACTTC. Its translation is CASSHQGSYEQYF.